This record looks at one T cell receptor beta chain sequence and its context. As yet, its antigen is unknown. The CDR3 runs 16 residues. V was cut by 4 bases and J by 0 bases, with 14 bases left in between. CDR1 is SGHTS, CDR2 YDEGEE, per germline. Researchers ran the assay at a deep level. Repertoires were generated with immunoSEQ multiplex PCR, while TCRdb's copy carries only in-frame clones and drops some. The profile shows around 440,000 clones, roughly three quarters of them singletons. The data belong to a study of shared clonotypes between healthy human individuals. Study-level points and caveats: How much donors shared clonotypes was expected to be affected by sequencing depth.

This chain uses TRBV5-8 with TRBJ1-3; D is possibly TRBD1 (6 bases). Sequencing was carried out using PBMCs. This sequence was found in a woman aged 40 to 50 in good health. Some clones in this sample may be carry-over from other donors' samples. CDR3: CASSTVGQLSGNTIYF. The CDR3 coding sequence is TGTGCCAGCAGCACCGTAGGACAGCTCTCTGGAAACACCATATATTTT.